Listed below are T cell receptor beta chains from one sample, sequenced in a study of PD-1 blockade in mismatch repair-deficient tumors. Data came from immunoSEQ multiplex PCR; TCRdb stores just in-frame clones and leaves some out. The table lists around 120,000 clones, 88% of them singletons. The material was peripheral blood, obtained approximately 71 weeks after starting pembrolizumab. The receptors originated from an adult with mismatch repair-deficient cancer. Both conserved end residues are part of each CDR3. A D gene is named only where the DNA matches it firmly. Clone size is shown for a subset of rows, as once, few, many or a class of expanded clone.

clone size	D gene	J gene	V gene	CDR3 protein	CDR3 DNA
NA	NA	TRBJ2-7	TRBV2	CASSESPKAYEQYF	TGTGCCAGCAGTGAATCCCCTAAAGCCTACGAGCAGTACTTC
NA	NA	TRBJ2-7	TRBV30	CALTRASISVPGPRAHEQYF	NA
NA	TRBD1	TRBJ2-5	TRBV5-1	CASSWQGALETQYF	TGCGCCAGCAGCTGGCAGGGGGCGCTGGAGACCCAGTACTTC
NA	TRBD1	TRBJ2-2	TRBV7-9	CASSPRTGGFSNTGELFF	TGTGCCAGCAGCCCACGGACAGGGGGGTTCTCGAACACCGGGGAGCTGTTTTTT
NA	NA	TRBJ1-1	TRBV5-1	CASSLSGLNTEAFF	TGCGCCAGCAGCTTGTCAGGTTTGAACACTGAAGCTTTCTTT
NA	NA	TRBJ1-1	TRBV30	CAWTVVNTEAFF	TGTGCCTGGACAGTTGTGAACACTGAAGCTTTCTTT
NA	TRBD1	TRBJ2-5	TRBV11-2	CASSSGQGVLETQYF	TGTGCCAGCAGCTCCGGACAGGGCGTTTTAGAGACCCAGTACTTC
NA	NA	TRBJ2-7	TRBV28	CASSTRVLWEQYF	TGTGCCAGCAGTACGAGGGTTTTGTGGGAGCAGTACTTC
NA	NA	TRBJ2-7	TRBV6-1	CASSLQQSSYEQYF	TGTGCCAGCAGCTTACAGCAGAGCTCCTACGAGCAGTACTTC
NA	NA	TRBJ2-3	TRBV27	CASSHSTDTQYF	TGTGCCAGCAGTCATAGCACAGATACGCAGTATTTT
NA	TRBD1	TRBJ1-3	TRBV5-1	CASSWTGTGNTIYF	TGCGCCAGCAGCTGGACAGGGACTGGAAACACCATATATTTT
NA	NA	TRBJ2-2	TRBV9	CASSPGSNTGELFF	TGTGCCAGCAGCCCGGGATCAAACACCGGGGAGCTGTTTTTT
once	NA	TRBJ2-1	TRBV27	CASSLGPHNEQFF	TGTGCCAGCAGTTTGGGACCACACAATGAGCAGTTCTTC
NA	NA	TRBJ2-3	TRBV27	CASSLDPGYTQYF	TGTGCCAGCAGTTTAGATCCCGGATATACGCAGTATTTT
NA	TRBD2	TRBJ2-2	TRBV10-3	CAIGASGRTGELFF	TGTGCCATCGGGGCTAGCGGGAGGACCGGGGAGCTGTTTTTT
NA	NA	TRBJ2-5	TRBV10-1	CASSGSTQYF	TGCGCCAGCAGTGGGTCGACCCAGTACTTC
NA	TRBD1	TRBJ2-5	TRBV5-4	CASSSLGTGYETQYF	TGTGCCAGCAGCTCCCTCGGGACAGGGTATGAGACCCAGTACTTC
NA	NA	TRBJ2-7	TRBV11-3	CASSLGTEEDSYEQYF	TGTGCCAGCAGCTTAGGGACCGAGGAAGACTCCTACGAGCAGTACTTC
NA	NA	TRBJ2-1	TRBV4-3	CASSQDPWGYRTSYNEQFF	TGCGCCAGCAGCCAAGATCCTTGGGGGTATCGGACATCCTACAATGAGCAGTTCTTC
NA	TRBD1	TRBJ2-2	TRBV5-4	CASSLDRGKTGELFF	TGTGCCAGCAGCTTGGACAGGGGAAAAACCGGGGAGCTGTTTTTT
few	NA	TRBJ2-7	TRBV13	CASSFPGNYEQYF	TGTGCCAGCAGCTTTCCAGGAAACTACGAGCAGTACTTC
few	NA	TRBJ1-1	TRBV29-1	CSGGGRGTEAFF	TGCAGCGGCGGGGGAAGGGGCACTGAAGCTTTCTTT
NA	NA	TRBJ2-5	TRBV14	CASSQRQGWETQYF	TGTGCCAGCAGCCAACGTCAGGGATGGGAGACCCAGTACTTC
NA	NA	TRBJ2-7	TRBV5-1	CASSPGVFFSYEQYF	TGCGCCAGCAGCCCGGGGGTCTTTTTCTCCTACGAGCAGTACTTC
once	TRBD1	TRBJ2-2	TRBV5-6	CASSLGNRGLAGELFF	TGTGCCAGCAGCTTGGGTAACAGGGGCTTGGCCGGGGAGCTGTTTTTT
NA	TRBD1	TRBJ2-5	TRBV27	CASSLSRGQGEYF	TGTGCCAGCAGTTTATCCCGCGGACAGGGAGAGTACTTC
NA	NA	TRBJ2-3	TRBV4-3	CASSQDLPDTQYF	TGCGCCAGCAGCCAAGACCTACCAGATACGCAGTATTTT
NA	NA	TRBJ1-4	TRBV5-1	CASSLRGLDEKLFF	TGCGCCAGCAGCTTAAGGGGACTCGATGAAAAACTGTTTTTT
NA	NA	TRBJ2-1	TRBV19	CASSTTYEQFF	TGTGCCAGTAGTACCACCTATGAGCAGTTCTTC
NA	TRBD2	TRBJ2-1	TRBV9	CASSVVGGPSNEQFF	TGTGCCAGCAGCGTGGTGGGAGGGCCGAGCAATGAGCAGTTCTTC
NA	TRBD1	TRBJ2-3	TRBV6-5	CASSYSGTGDTDTQYF	TGTGCCAGCAGTTACTCCGGGACAGGAGACACAGATACGCAGTATTTT
NA	TRBD1	TRBJ1-2	TRBV4-1	CASRDRGKGDYGYTF	TGCGCCAGCCGGGACAGGGGGAAAGGGGACTATGGCTACACCTTC
NA	NA	TRBJ2-5	TRBV19	CASRGGETQYF	TGTGCCAGTAGAGGAGGGGAGACCCAGTACTTC
NA	NA	TRBJ2-7	TRBV4-1	CASSQDLRQAAYEQYF	TGCGCCAGCAGCCAAGATCTTAGACAGGCAGCCTACGAGCAGTACTTC
NA	NA	TRBJ2-7	TRBV10-2	CASSGWTDTYEQYF	TGCGCCAGCAGTGGGTGGACGGACACCTACGAGCAGTACTTC
NA	NA	TRBJ1-4	TRBV7-9	CASGRSSTNEKLFF	TGTGCCAGCGGCAGGAGCTCAACTAATGAAAAACTGTTTTTT
few	NA	TRBJ2-5	TRBV10-3	CAISVGQIYGGETQYF	TGTGCCATCAGCGTGGGACAGATCTATGGAGGGGAGACCCAGTACTTC
NA	TRBD2	TRBJ2-1	TRBV5-1	CASRGGRSYNEQFF	TGCGCCAGCAGAGGCGGGAGGTCCTACAATGAGCAGTTCTTC
NA	NA	TRBJ2-4	TRBV29-1	CSVGGAKNIQYF	TGCAGCGTTGGGGGAGCCAAAAACATTCAGTACTTC
NA	TRBD2	TRBJ2-1	TRBV5-8	CASNPGSGSWYEQFF	TGTGCCAGCAACCCTGGGAGCGGGAGTTGGTATGAGCAGTTCTTC
NA	TRBD2	TRBJ2-1	TRBV27	CASSLGTSGVNEQFF	TGTGCCAGCAGTTTAGGGACTAGCGGGGTCAATGAGCAGTTCTTC
NA	TRBD2	TRBJ2-1	TRBV5-1	CASSLGREGLYNEQFF	TGCGCCAGCAGCTTGGGGCGGGAGGGCCTCTACAATGAGCAGTTCTTC
NA	TRBD2	TRBJ2-1	TRBV27	CASSSSGRAFEQFF	TGTGCCAGCAGTTCCAGCGGGAGGGCCTTTGAGCAGTTCTTC
NA	NA	TRBJ2-5	TRBV28	CASSLTIKTQYF	TGTGCCAGCAGTTTAACGATAAAGACCCAGTACTTC
NA	TRBD1	TRBJ2-7	TRBV27	CASSLTWDRAYEQYF	TGTGCCAGCAGCTTGACCTGGGACAGGGCCTACGAGCAGTACTTC
NA	TRBD2	TRBJ2-3	TRBV28	CASSSITQAGGTDTQYF	TGTGCCAGCAGTTCGATCACTCAGGCGGGAGGAACAGATACGCAGTATTTT
few	NA	TRBJ1-1	TRBV6-1	CASSPEVSGNTEAFF	TGTGCCAGCAGCCCCGAGGTATCGGGGAACACTGAAGCTTTCTTT
NA	NA	TRBJ2-3	TRBV6-5	CASSYSILSESTQYF	TGTGCCAGCAGTTACTCGATTTTATCCGAATCTACGCAGTATTTT